The 20 T cell receptor beta chains below all came from one sample that was sequenced in a study of cytomegalovirus exposure and HLA in healthy donors (dated by TCRdb to the late 2010s). The library relied on the immunoSEQ multiplex PCR assay. TCRdb mirrors the immuneACCESS table, restricted to in-frame sequences. Some clones are absent from its copies; in checked studies, under half trace to an unresolved V gene, and the reason for the others is unknown. For this sample there are some 170,000 clones; about nine tenths appear just once. 4% to 5% of the sample is in the top ten clones. Input material: PBMCs. The receptors come from a man aged 18 to 35 in good health and CMV-seropositive.

As regards this clone: Other DNA sequences from this sample encode an identical CDR3 as well. The chain uses TRBV9 and TRBJ1-1; no firm D call. The CDR3 runs to 13 residues. Germline V gene lookup returns CDR1 SGDLS and CDR2 YYNGEE. Trimming cost V 0 bases and J 2 bases, with 5 bases left between them. The CDR3 reads CASSVELNTEAFF. The CDR3 nucleotides read TGTGCCAGCAGCGTAGAGCTTAACACTGAAGCTTTCTTT.

J is TRBJ2-7 and V is TRBV5-1; TRBD2 might be the D (6 bases). Germline V gene lookup returns CDR1 SGHRS and CDR2 YFSETQ. V was trimmed by 0 bases and J by 3 bases, leaving 16 bases between them. The CDR3 runs 16 residues. The CDR3 region is CASSLGAETSYYEQYF. In DNA form, the CDR3 reads TGCGCCAGCAGCTTGGGCGCGGAAACTAGCTACTACGAGCAGTACTTC. The full variable domain, completed using reference TRBV5-1 and TRBJ2-7, is KAGVTQTPRYLIKTRGQQVTLSCSPISGHRSVSWYQQTPGQGLQFLFEYFSETQRNKGNFPGRFSGRQFSNSRSEMNVSTLELGDSALYLCASSLGAETSYYEQYFGPGTRLTVT.

This chain uses TRBV6-5 with TRBJ1-2; 9 positions agree with TRBD1. This CDR3 region has 14 residues. Trimming cost V 4 bases and J 4 bases; bases outside gene matches: 4. CDR1 is MNHEY, CDR2 SVGAGI, per germline. The CDR3 is CASSFGQGTYGYTF. CDR3 nucleotides: TGTGCCAGCAGTTTCGGACAGGGGACCTATGGCTACACCTTC.

The rearrangement links TRBV30 to TRBJ1-5, with TRBD1 identical over 7 bases. The V gene's germline CDR1 is GTSNPN and CDR2 SVGIG (reference sequence). The CDR3 runs 13 residues. Trimming at V came to 0 bases and at J to 11 bases, leaving 7 bases not matched to a gene. This CDR3 is CAWSVSRGGSQHF. In DNA form, the CDR3 reads TGTGCCTGGAGTGTATCGCGAGGGGGCTCCCAGCATTTT.

This chain connects TRBV10-3 to TRBJ1-1; no definite D call. CDR3 size: 14 residues. Germline V gene data show CDR1 as ENHRY and CDR2 as SYGVKD. The V and J ends lost 7 bases and 1 base respectively, with 13 bases between them. DNA for the CDR3: TGTGCCATCAAAATGGCAGTCGAGAACACTGAAGCTTTCTTT. This translates into CAIKMAVENTEAFF.

The chain combines TRBV7-8 with TRBJ1-2; the match to TRBD1 covers 7 bases. This CDR3 has 14 residues. V lost 0 bases and J lost 3; bases outside the gene matches: 1. Germline V lookup: CDR1 SGHVS, CDR2 FQNEAQ. For the CDR3, the DNA is TGTGCCAGCAGCTTAGCAGGACAGGACTATGGCTACACCTTC. Its translation: CASSLAGQDYGYTF.

The chain couples TRBV10-3 to TRBJ2-1, with D tentatively TRBD2 (6 bases). The CDR3 totals 15 residues. V was cut by 2 bases and J by 6 bases, with 14 bases left in between. The germline V gene encodes CDR1 ENHRY and CDR2 SYGVKD. CDR3: CAISEELASLNEQFF. For the CDR3, the DNA is TGTGCCATCAGTGAGGAACTAGCCTCCCTCAATGAGCAGTTCTTC.

This clone occurred once. The J gene is TRBJ2-1, the V gene TRBV7-6; 7 nucleotides line up with TRBD1. Unmatched junction bases numbered 9, after V lost 3 bases and J lost 1 base. There are 17 residues in the CDR3. Germline lookup yields CDR1 SGHVS and CDR2 FNYEAQ. This CDR3 reads CASSFPRQGGSYNEQFF. CDR3 bases: TGTGCCAGCAGCTTCCCCCGACAGGGTGGGTCCTACAATGAGCAGTTCTTC.

This chain joins TRBV6-1 and TRBJ2-2; the D gene is possibly TRBD1 (6 bases). V gave up 6 bases and J gave up 1 base, with 12 bases separating them. CDR1 and CDR2 (germline): MNHNS, SASEGT. The CDR3 has 15 amino acids. DNA of the CDR3: TGTGCCAGCAGAGTAAACAGGGTGAACACCGGGGAGCTGTTTTTT. Its protein product is CASRVNRVNTGELFF.

The rearrangement links TRBV6-6 to TRBJ1-5; 7 bases fit TRBD1. V gave up 7 bases and J gave up 7 bases; unmatched junction bases: 7. CDR3 size: 13 residues. Per germline, CDR1 MNHNY and CDR2 SVGAGI (reference sequence). The CDR3 loop is CASKTGSGQPQHF. As DNA, the CDR3 is TGTGCCAGCAAGACAGGGTCAGGGCAGCCCCAGCATTTT.

This chain connects TRBV7-9 to TRBJ2-3; 13 bases fit TRBD2. The CDR3 runs to 16 residues. V lost 8 bases, J lost 0 bases, and 5 bases stayed unmatched. Germline V gene lookup returns CDR1 SEHNR and CDR2 FQNEAQ (reference sequence). The CDR3 loop reads CASQGTSGASTDTQYF. The CDR3 bases are TGTGCCAGCCAGGGGACTAGCGGGGCTAGCACAGATACGCAGTATTTT.

This chain joins TRBV25-1 and TRBJ2-7; D may be TRBD2 (6 bases). Germline CDR1 reads MGHDK; CDR2 reads SYGVNS. Trimming took off 1 base at V and 4 bases at J, with 23 bases between the two ends. This CDR3 spans 18 amino acids. The CDR3 loop is CASSESGGRRLEGYEQYF. In DNA, the CDR3 is TGTGCCAGCAGTGAATCGGGTGGGCGAAGATTGGAGGGTTACGAGCAGTACTTC.

This clone was recorded once. This chain links TRBV19 with TRBJ1-2; 7 bases are shared with TRBD1. Germline CDR1 reads LNHDA; CDR2 reads SQIVND (reference sequence). This CDR3 spans 15 amino acids. The V segment lost 1 base and the J segment 3 bases; nucleotides outside the gene matches: 5. This CDR3 is CASSIVNRGDYGYTF. The CDR3 region has the DNA TGTGCCAGTAGTATAGTAAACAGGGGAGACTATGGCTACACCTTC.

The rearrangement uses TRBV15 and TRBJ1-5, with D unresolved. Trimming pared 2 bases from V and 4 bases from J, leaving 18 bases between. Germline V gene lookup returns CDR1 LNHNV and CDR2 YYDKDF (reference sequence). CDR3 length equals 17 residues. Here the CDR3 DNA reads TGTGCCACCAGCAGACGGCCACATGGGAGGGATAATCAGCCCCAGCATTTT. Translating gives CATSRRPHGRDNQPQHF.

This clone was counted many times. Other DNA sequences in this sample translate to the same CDR3. The chain recombines TRBV5-1 with TRBJ2-7; 9 bases fit TRBD1. The CDR3 runs 19 residues. J was trimmed by 3 bases and V by 2 bases; bases with no gene match: 18. Per germline, CDR1 SGHRS and CDR2 YFSETQ. The CDR3 sequence: CASSFVGVPRTGGHYEQYF. Written as DNA, the CDR3 is TGCGCCAGCAGCTTCGTGGGAGTACCTCGAACAGGGGGCCACTACGAGCAGTACTTC.

The rearrangement uses TRBV7-3 and TRBJ2-1, with D tentatively TRBD2 (6 bases). CDR1 is SGHTA, CDR2 FQGTGA, per germline. CDR3 length: 15 residues. The V gene lost 1 base and the J gene lost 2 bases, with 9 bases spanning the gap. Here the CDR3 reads CASSLNSGTYNEQFF. In DNA, the CDR3 is TGTGCCAGCAGCTTAAATAGCGGAACCTACAATGAGCAGTTCTTC. Combining the CDR3 with reference TRBV7-3 and TRBJ2-1 gives the whole variable domain GAGVSQTPSNKVTEKGKYVELRCDPISGHTALYWYRQSLGQGPEFLIYFQGTGAADDSGLPNDRFFAVRPEGSVSTLKIQRTERGDSAVYLCASSLNSGTYNEQFFGPGTRLTVL.

The V and J genes are TRBV4-1 and TRBJ2-7; 10 bases match TRBD1. Trimming removed 4 bases from V and 3 bases from J; junction bases left unmatched: 6. Germline CDR1 MGHRA, CDR2 YSYEKL. The CDR3 loop spans 15 amino acids. The CDR3 DNA is TGCGCCAGCAGCCCGACCGGGACAGGGGTCTACGAGCAGTACTTC. It yields the protein CASSPTGTGVYEQYF.

This chain connects TRBV30 to TRBJ2-1; 7 bases fit TRBD1. Trimming took 2 bases from V and 13 from J; bases not matched to a gene: 5. This CDR3 has 11 residues. Germline-derived CDR1 and CDR2 are GTSNPN and SVGIG (reference sequence). The CDR3, as DNA: TGTGCCTGGAGTCCAAGGGACAGACAGTTCTTC. Translation: CAWSPRDRQFF.

The rearrangement uses TRBV7-9 and TRBJ2-3; D might be TRBD2 (5 bases). V was clipped by 1 base and J by 1 base, with 18 bases between them. CDR3 length equals 18 residues. The V gene's germline CDR1 is SEHNR and CDR2 FQNEAQ (reference sequence). The CDR3 sequence is CASSLVGSSSKGTDTQYF. The DNA for the CDR3 is TGTGCCAGCAGCTTAGTAGGGTCTAGCTCAAAAGGCACAGATACGCAGTATTTT. Together with reference TRBV7-9 and TRBJ2-3, the CDR3 gives the full variable domain: DTGVSQNPRHKITKRGQNVTFRCDPISEHNRLYWYRQTLGQGPEFLTYFQNEAQLEKSRLLSDRFSAERPKGSFSTLEIQRTEQGDSAMYLCASSLVGSSSKGTDTQYFGPGTRLTVL.

J is TRBJ2-2 and V is TRBV5-1, with 8 positions matching TRBD1. With V trimmed by 1 base and J by 2 bases, 10 bases remained unmatched. Looked up from germline, CDR1 is SGHRS and CDR2 is YFSETQ. The CDR3 contains 18 residues. This chain's CDR3 is CASSLKGQGSLNTGELFF. DNA of the CDR3: TGCGCCAGCAGCTTGAAAGGACAGGGTAGTCTAAACACCGGGGAGCTGTTTTTT.